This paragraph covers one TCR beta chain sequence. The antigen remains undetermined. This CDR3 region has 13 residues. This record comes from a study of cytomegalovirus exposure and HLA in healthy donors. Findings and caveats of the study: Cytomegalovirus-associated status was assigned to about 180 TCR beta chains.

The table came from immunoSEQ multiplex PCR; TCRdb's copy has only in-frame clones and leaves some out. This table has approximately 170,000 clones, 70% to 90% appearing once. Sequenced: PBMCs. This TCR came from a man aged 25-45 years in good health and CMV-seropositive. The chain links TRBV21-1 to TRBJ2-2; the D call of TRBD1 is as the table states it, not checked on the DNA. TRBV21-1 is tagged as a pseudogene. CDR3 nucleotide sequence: TGTGCCAGCAGGAACAGAAACACCGGGGAGCTGTTTTTT. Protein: CASRNRNTGELFF.